This T cell receptor beta chain emerged from a study of blood T cell repertoires in COVID-19 (dated by TCRdb to the early 2020s). For context, the study as a whole: Collaborator samples came from the United States, Italy and Spain and covered acute and convalescent phases of COVID-19. The material from the prospective study consisted of cDNA or gDNA derived from T cells, B-cell-depleted T cells, or PBMCs. The dataset comprised deeply sampled blood TCRbeta repertoires from subjects exposed to, actively infected with, or recovered from COVID-19. A freely available public database, intended as a resource for researchers studying the immune response to SARS-CoV-2, is where the repertoires were released. The samples were drawn from the first 160 participants of the ongoing ImmuneRACE study and from 950 to 1,500 subjects provided by 6 global collaborators. The sample metadata nearly always contained a de-identified subject ID, COVID-19 status, age in years and sex. Where available, HLA class I and class II types were obtained from metadata supplied by the sample provider rather than from assay-based typing.

The investigation overall reported the following: Clinical and demographic metadata were provided uncurated, with the amount varying by source and participant.

TCRbeta CDR3 regions were amplified from genomic DNA using the immunoSEQ Assay, a bias-controlled multiplex PCR. Under the source paper's analysis protocol: Nucleated cell counts per sample were estimated from amplification of reference gene primers within the assay. Sequence reads were collapsed and filtered to measure the absolute abundance of every unique TCRbeta CDR3 rearrangement. For each sample, productive Simpson clonality was calculated as the square root of Simpson's diversity index across productive rearrangements. TCRdb carries this immuneACCESS record with in-frame sequences only. Its versions omit some clonotypes, under half of them owing to an unresolved V gene in the studies checked, with the rest unexplained. For V, J and clone size, that table is used; D and trimming come from the DNA. The sample table lists 100,000 or so clones, 81% of them with a count of one. 10% of the sample rests with the top ten.

The CDR1 and CDR2 encoded by the germline V gene are SNHLY and FYNNEI. After removal of 5 bases from V and 2 bases from J, the junction retains 16 bases not matched to a gene. The CDR3 goes from the cysteine to the phenylalanine over 19 residues. Here the CDR3 DNA is all that survives: 57 bases in frame from base 1. About this clone: Which antigen it targets is not known. No base qualities exist here, and no much larger clone lies one base off it.

Each collaborating institution followed its own protocols to collect whole blood in K2EDTA tubes. For TCRbeta analysis, collaborators shipped samples as frozen whole blood, isolated PBMCs, or DNA extracted from either of those sample types. Material for sequencing was peripheral blood. The chain links TRBV2 with TRBJ2-7; TRBD1 agrees with 12 junctional bases. The receptor was isolated from a human donor in a cohort sampled during active COVID-19. CDR3 protein: CASSSPPGQGAKAPYEQYF. In nucleotides, the sequence is TGTGCCAGCAGTTCCCCCCCGGGACAGGGGGCGAAGGCCCCCTACGAGCAGTACTTC.